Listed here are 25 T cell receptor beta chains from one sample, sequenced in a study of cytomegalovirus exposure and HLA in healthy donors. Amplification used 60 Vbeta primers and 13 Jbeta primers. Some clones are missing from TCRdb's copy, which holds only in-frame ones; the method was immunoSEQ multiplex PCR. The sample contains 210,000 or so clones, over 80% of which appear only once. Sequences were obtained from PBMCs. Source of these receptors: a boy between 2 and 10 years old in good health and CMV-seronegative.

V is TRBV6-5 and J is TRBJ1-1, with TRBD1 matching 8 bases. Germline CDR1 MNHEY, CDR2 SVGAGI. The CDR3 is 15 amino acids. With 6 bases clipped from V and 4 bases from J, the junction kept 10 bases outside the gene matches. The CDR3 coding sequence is TGTGCCAGCAGAGAGGACAGGGTAGTAGGCACTGAAGCTTTCTTT. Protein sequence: CASREDRVVGTEAFF.

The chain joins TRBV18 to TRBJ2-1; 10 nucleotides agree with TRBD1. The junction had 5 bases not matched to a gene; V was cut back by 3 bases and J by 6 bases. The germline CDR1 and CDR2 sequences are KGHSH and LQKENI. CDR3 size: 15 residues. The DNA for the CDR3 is TGTGCCAGCTCACCCAGACAGGGGGCTTTCAATGAGCAGTTCTTC. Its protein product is CASSPRQGAFNEQFF. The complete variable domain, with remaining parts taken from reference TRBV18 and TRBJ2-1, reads NAGVMQNPRHLVRRRGQEARLRCSPMKGHSHVYWYRQLPEEGLKFMVYLQKENIIDESGMPKERFSAEFPKEGPSILRIQQVVRGDSAAYFCASSPRQGAFNEQFFGPGTRLTVL.

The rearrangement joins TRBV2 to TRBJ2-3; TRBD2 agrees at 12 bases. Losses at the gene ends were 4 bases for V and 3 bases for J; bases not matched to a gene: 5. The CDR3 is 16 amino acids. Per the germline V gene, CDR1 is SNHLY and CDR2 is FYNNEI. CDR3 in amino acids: CASSASGGARTDTQYF. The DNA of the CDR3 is TGTGCCAGCAGTGCTAGCGGGGGGGCTAGGACAGATACGCAGTATTTT.

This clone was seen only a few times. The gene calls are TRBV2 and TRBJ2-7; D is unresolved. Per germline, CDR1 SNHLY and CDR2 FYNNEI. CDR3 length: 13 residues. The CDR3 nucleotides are TGTTTTTTCAAGCAGAAGGCGGCATACGAGCAGTACTTC. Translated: CFFKQKAAYEQYF.

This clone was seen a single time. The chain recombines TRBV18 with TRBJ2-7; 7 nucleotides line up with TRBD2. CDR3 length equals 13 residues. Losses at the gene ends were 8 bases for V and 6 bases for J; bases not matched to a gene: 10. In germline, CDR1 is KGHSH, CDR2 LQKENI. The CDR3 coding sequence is TGTGCCAGCGGCGAGGGAGGGCCATCCGAGCAGTACTTC. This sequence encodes CASGEGGPSEQYF.

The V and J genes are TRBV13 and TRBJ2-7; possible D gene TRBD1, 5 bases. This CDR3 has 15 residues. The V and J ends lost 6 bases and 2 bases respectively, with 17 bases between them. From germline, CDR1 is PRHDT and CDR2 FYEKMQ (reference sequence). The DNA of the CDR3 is TGTGCCAGCAGTTCCCGCAAACAGACAGCCTACGAGCAGTACTTC. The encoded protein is CASSSRKQTAYEQYF.

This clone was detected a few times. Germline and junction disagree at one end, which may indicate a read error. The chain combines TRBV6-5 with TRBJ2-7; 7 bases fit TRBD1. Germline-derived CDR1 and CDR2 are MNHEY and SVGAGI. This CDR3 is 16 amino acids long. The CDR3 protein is CASSYSGTAGFYEQYF. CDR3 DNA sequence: TGTGCCAGCAGTTATTCCGGGACAGCTGGATTCTACGAGCAGTATTTC.

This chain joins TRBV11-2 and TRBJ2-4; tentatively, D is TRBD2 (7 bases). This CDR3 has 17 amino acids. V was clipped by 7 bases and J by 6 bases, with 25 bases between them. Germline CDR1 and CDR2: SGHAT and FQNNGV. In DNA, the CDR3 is TGTGCCAGCAAGCATGGGAGGGGGGGGGATCGAGGAAACATTCAGTACTTC. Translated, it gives CASKHGRGGDRGNIQYF.

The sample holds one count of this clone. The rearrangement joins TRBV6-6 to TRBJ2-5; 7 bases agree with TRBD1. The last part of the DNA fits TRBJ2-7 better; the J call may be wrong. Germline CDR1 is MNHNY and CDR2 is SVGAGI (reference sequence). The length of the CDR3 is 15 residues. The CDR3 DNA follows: TGTGCCAGCAGTTACGTAGGGGGCGCTTCCTACGAGCAGTACTTC. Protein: CASSYVGGASYEQYF.

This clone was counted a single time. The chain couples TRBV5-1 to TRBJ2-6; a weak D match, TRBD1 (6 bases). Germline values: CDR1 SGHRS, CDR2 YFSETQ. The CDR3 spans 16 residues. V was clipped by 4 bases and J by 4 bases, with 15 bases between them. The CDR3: CASSGNRETGANVLTF. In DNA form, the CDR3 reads TGCGCCAGCAGCGGGAACAGGGAAACCGGGGCCAACGTCCTGACTTTC.

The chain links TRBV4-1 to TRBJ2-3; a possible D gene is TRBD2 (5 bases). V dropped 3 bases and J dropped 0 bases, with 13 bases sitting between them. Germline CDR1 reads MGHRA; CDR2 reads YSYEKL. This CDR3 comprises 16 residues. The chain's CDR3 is CASSQARGGSTDTQYF. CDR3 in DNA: TGCGCCAGCAGCCAGGCCCGCGGCGGGAGCACAGATACGCAGTATTTT.

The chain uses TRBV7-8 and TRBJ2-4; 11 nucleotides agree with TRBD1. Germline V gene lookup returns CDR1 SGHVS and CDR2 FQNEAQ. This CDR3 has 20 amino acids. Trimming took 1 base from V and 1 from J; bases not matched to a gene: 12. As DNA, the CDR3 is TGTGCCAGCAGCTTAGATAATGAGGACAGGGGGCGCTTTGCCAAAAACATTCAGTACTTC. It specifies CASSLDNEDRGRFAKNIQYF.

The CDR3 DNA is TGTGCCAGCAACCTACAGGGAAAAGACTCACCCCTCCACTTT. As protein: CASNLQGKDSPLHF. The chain joins TRBV6-5 to TRBJ1-6; weak D call: TRBD1 (6 bases). Trimming took 7 bases from V and 10 from J, leaving 17 bases between them. The germline gives CDR1 MNHEY, CDR2 SVGAGI. This CDR3 spans 14 amino acids.

CDR3 DNA sequence: TGTGCCAGCAGCAAGGCCACGGGATACCAAGAGACCCAGTACTTC. Its protein product is CASSKATGYQETQYF. J is TRBJ2-5 and V is TRBV21-1; the table's TRBD2 call for D was not verified on the DNA. TRBV21-1 represents a pseudogene. The CDR3 is made up of 15 amino acids.

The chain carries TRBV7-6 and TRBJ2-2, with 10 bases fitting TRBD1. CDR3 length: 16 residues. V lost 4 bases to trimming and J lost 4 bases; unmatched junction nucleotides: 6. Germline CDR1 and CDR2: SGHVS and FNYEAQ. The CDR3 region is CASSSKRDRGTGELFF. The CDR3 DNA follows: TGTGCCAGCAGCTCCAAGAGGGACAGGGGCACCGGGGAGCTGTTTTTT.

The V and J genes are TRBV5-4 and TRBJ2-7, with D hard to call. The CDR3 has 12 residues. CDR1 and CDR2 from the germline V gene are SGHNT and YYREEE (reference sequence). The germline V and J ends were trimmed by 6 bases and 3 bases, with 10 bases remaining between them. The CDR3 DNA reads TGTGCCAGCATGAATCCGGGCTACGAGCAGTACTTC. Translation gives CASMNPGYEQYF.

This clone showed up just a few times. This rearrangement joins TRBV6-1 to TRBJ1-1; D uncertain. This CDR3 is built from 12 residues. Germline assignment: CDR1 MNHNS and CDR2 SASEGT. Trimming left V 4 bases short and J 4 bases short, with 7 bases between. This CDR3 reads CASSGEGTEAFF. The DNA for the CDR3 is TGTGCCAGCAGTGGGGAGGGCACTGAAGCTTTCTTT.

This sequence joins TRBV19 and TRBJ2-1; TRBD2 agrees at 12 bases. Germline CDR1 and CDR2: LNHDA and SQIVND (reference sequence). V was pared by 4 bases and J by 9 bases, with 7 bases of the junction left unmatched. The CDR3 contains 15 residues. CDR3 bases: TGTGCCAGTAGTAGATCTAGCGGGGGGGCCAGTGAGCAGTTCTTC. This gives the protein CASSRSSGGASEQFF.

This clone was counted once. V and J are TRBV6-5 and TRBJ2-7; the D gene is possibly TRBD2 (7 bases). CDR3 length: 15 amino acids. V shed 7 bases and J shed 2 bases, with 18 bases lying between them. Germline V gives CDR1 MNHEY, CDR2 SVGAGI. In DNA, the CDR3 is TGTGCCAGCACCTTAGGGGGGGAGGGCCCCTACGAGCAGTACTTC. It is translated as CASTLGGEGPYEQYF.

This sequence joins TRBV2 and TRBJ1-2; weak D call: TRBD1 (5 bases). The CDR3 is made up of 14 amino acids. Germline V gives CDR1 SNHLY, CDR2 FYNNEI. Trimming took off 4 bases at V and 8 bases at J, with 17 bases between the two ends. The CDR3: CASSAWGSSVGYTF. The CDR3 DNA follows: TGTGCCAGCAGTGCCTGGGGCTCTTCGGTGGGCTACACCTTC. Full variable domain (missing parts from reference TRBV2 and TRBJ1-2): EPEVTQTPSHQVTQMGQEVILRCVPISNHLYFYWYRQILGQKVEFLVSFYNNEISEKSEIFDDQFSVERPDGSNFTLKIRSTKLEDSAMYFCASSAWGSSVGYTFGSGTRLTVV.

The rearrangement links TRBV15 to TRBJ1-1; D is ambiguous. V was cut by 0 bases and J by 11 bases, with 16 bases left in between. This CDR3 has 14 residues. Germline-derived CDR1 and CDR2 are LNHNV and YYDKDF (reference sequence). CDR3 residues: CATSRDITRYEAFF. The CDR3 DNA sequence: TGTGCCACCAGCAGAGACATCACCCGCTATGAGGCTTTCTTT.

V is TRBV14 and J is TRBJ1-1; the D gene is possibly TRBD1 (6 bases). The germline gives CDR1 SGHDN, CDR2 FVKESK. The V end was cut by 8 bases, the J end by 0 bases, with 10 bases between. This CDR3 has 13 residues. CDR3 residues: CASAQGLNTEAFF. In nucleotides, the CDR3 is TGTGCCAGCGCACAGGGCCTGAACACTGAAGCTTTCTTT.

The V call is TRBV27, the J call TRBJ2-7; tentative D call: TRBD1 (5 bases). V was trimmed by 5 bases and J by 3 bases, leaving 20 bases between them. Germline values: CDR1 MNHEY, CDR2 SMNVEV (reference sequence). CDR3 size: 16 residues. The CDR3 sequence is CASSPANDRTSYEQYF. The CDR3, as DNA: TGTGCCAGCAGTCCAGCAAACGACAGAACCAGCTACGAGCAGTACTTC.

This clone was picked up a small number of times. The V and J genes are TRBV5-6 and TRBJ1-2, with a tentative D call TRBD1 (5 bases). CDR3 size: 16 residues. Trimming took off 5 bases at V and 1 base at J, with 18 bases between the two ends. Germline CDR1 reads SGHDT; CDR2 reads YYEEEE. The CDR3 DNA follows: TGTGCCAGCAGGGTCGAAGGGGCAGTTTTTAACTATGGCTACACCTTC. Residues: CASRVEGAVFNYGYTF.

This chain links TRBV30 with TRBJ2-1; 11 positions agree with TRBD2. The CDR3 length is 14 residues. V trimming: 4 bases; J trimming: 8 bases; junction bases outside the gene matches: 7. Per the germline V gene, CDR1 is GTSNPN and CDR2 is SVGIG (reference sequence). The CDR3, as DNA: TGTGCCTGGACCGCCGGGACTAGCGGTGATGAGCAGTTCTTC. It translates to CAWTAGTSGDEQFF. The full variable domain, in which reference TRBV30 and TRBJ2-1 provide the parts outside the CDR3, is SQTIHQWPATLVQPVGSPLSLECTVEGTSNPNLYWYRQAAGRGLQLLFYSVGIGQISSEVPQNLSASRPQDRQFILSSKKLLLSDSGFYLCAWTAGTSGDEQFFGPGTRLTVL.